This T cell receptor beta chain was recovered during a study of radiation and T cells in renal cell carcinoma. Findings of the study overall: From baseline, blood top tumor clonotypes peaked at 2 weeks post-radiation.

As for time point: baseline pretreatment blood. Treatment here: 15 Gy SBRT to primary tumor, nephrectomy 4 weeks later. The CDR3 has 18 amino acids. In germline, CDR1 is SGHAT, CDR2 FQNNGV. The junction had 8 bases not matched to a gene; V was cut back by 5 bases and J by 1 base. A note on this clone: The antigen remains undetermined.

Here immunoSEQ multiplex PCR was the method, and the copy in TCRdb shows in-frame clones only, minus some. The sample records about 61,000 clones, roughly three quarters being singletons. The gene calls are TRBV11-2 and TRBJ2-3; 14 nucleotides align to TRBD2. The sample in question was blood, obtained from a patient whose treatment included radiotherapy and nephrectomy. This TCR was recovered from a man between 60 and 70 years old with renal cell carcinoma. CDR3 region: CASSPGLAGGIGTDTQYF. In DNA, the CDR3 is TGTGCCAGCAGCCCCGGACTAGCGGGAGGTATCGGCACAGATACGCAGTATTTT. The whole variable domain, remainder taken from reference TRBV11-2 and TRBJ2-3, is EAGVAQSPRYKIIEKRQSVAFWCNPISGHATLYWYQQILGQGPKLLIQFQNNGVVDDSQLPKDRFSAERLKGVDSTLKIQPAKLEDSAVYLCASSPGLAGGIGTDTQYFGPGTRLTVL.